Presented here are 29 T cell receptor beta chains from one specimen sequenced in a study of OX40 agonist ivuxolimab in advanced cancers. Library creation used the immunoSEQ multiplex PCR assay. TCRdb took over this immuneACCESS table, retaining in-frame rearrangements with V and J assigned. Such tables are incomplete; in checked studies, under half of the missing clones stem from an unresolved V gene, and the remainder is unexplained. The sample table shows more than 60,000 clones, and approximately 90% are seen once. The ten largest clonotypes hold 13% to 15% of the sample. Material: CD4+ or CD8+ T cells sorted from blood, obtained in a trial of the OX40 agonist ivuxolimab. The source of these receptors is an adult with an advanced solid tumor such as melanoma, head and neck, liver or kidney cancer.

This clone was picked up a small number of times. The chain employs TRBV27 and TRBJ2-2; D unclear. The CDR3 extends over 13 amino acids. The V gene's germline CDR1 is MNHEY and CDR2 SMNVEV (reference sequence). Trimming removed 4 bases from V and 7 bases from J, with 10 bases in between. In DNA, the CDR3 is TGTGCCAGCAGTTACTATAAGGACGGGGAGCTGTTTTTT. It yields the protein CASSYYKDGELFF.

This clone is a singleton in its sample. The chain combines TRBV2 with TRBJ2-3, with D hard to call. Germline CDR1 SNHLY, CDR2 FYNNEI. Trimming cost V 5 bases and J 2 bases, with 17 bases left between them. CDR3 size: 16 residues. The CDR3 loop is CASSSLDTTYTDTQYF. The CDR3 nucleotides read TGTGCCAGCAGTTCTCTGGATACCACCTACACAGATACGCAGTATTTT.

This sequence joins TRBV4-1 and TRBJ2-5; D possibly corresponds to TRBD1 (6 bases). Germline CDR1 MGHRA, CDR2 YSYEKL. V was trimmed by 3 bases and J by 2 bases, leaving 10 bases between them. The CDR3 is made up of 14 amino acids. The CDR3 bases are TGCGCCAGCAGCCATCACAGGGATCAAGAGACCCAGTACTTC. Its translation: CASSHHRDQETQYF.

This clone was counted a single time. This sequence joins TRBV15 and TRBJ1-3; weak D call: TRBD1 (6 bases). CDR1 and CDR2 (germline): LNHNV, YYDKDF (reference sequence). The V and J ends lost 0 bases and 0 bases respectively, with 12 bases between them. The CDR3 loop spans 17 amino acids. Here the CDR3 DNA reads TGTGCCACCAGCAGAGATAGGGGGACCGCCTCTGGAAACACCATATATTTT. This gives the protein CATSRDRGTASGNTIYF.

V gene TRBV10-3 combines with J gene TRBJ2-2, with D unclear. Germline-derived CDR1 and CDR2 are ENHRY and SYGVKD. CDR3 length equals 17 residues. The ends were cut back, 0 bases at V and 0 bases at J, with 11 bases in the middle. This CDR3 reads CAISESPWEPNTGELFF. DNA of the CDR3: TGTGCCATCAGTGAGTCGCCATGGGAACCGAACACCGGGGAGCTGTTTTTT.

The rearrangement uses TRBV27 and TRBJ2-2; 7 nucleotides match TRBD2. V dropped 4 bases and J dropped 7; count of bases not matched to a gene: 6. Per the germline V gene, CDR1 is MNHEY and CDR2 is SMNVEV (reference sequence). This CDR3 spans 14 amino acids. The CDR3 spells CASSSGLRGGELFF. DNA of the CDR3: TGTGCCAGCAGTTCGGGACTACGGGGCGGGGAGCTGTTTTTT.

The chain uses TRBV27 and TRBJ1-1, with D perhaps TRBD1 (6 bases). Trimming stripped 2 bases from V and 1 base from J, with 8 bases between. The germline gives CDR1 MNHEY, CDR2 SMNVEV (reference sequence). This CDR3 spans 14 amino acids. In DNA, the CDR3 is TGTGCCAGCAGTTTACGGGGGGCGAACACTGAAGCTTTCTTT. Residues: CASSLRGANTEAFF.

The chain links TRBV11-2 to TRBJ2-3; 11 bases match TRBD2. With V trimmed by 4 bases and J by 1 base, 10 bases remained unmatched. The CDR3 is 18 residues long. The V gene's germline CDR1 is SGHAT and CDR2 FQNNGV. In nucleotides, the CDR3 is TGTGCCAGCAGCTCACCCGCCGGGACTAGCGGCCGCACAGATACGCAGTATTTT. Its translation: CASSSPAGTSGRTDTQYF.

This clone was observed once. CDR3 amino acids: CASSLAWGAYEQYF. The DNA of the CDR3 is TGCGCCAGCAGCTTGGCATGGGGTGCCTACGAGCAGTACTTC. The chain combines TRBV5-1 with TRBJ2-7; D call uncertain. V shed 0 bases and J shed 2 bases, with 9 bases lying between them. In germline, CDR1 is SGHRS, CDR2 YFSETQ. CDR3 length: 14 residues.

V is TRBV10-1 and J is TRBJ2-2; TRBD2 matches at 7 bases. With 2 bases clipped from V and 10 bases from J, the junction kept 10 bases outside the gene matches. Germline V gene lookup returns CDR1 WNHNN and CDR2 SYGVQD (reference sequence). The CDR3 runs to 15 residues. CDR3 residues: CASSERLAEGKELFF. Written as DNA, the CDR3 is TGCGCCAGCAGTGAGCGTCTAGCGGAGGGGAAGGAGCTGTTTTTT.

In this sample, this clone turned up once. The chain recombines TRBV27 with TRBJ2-3, with 7 nucleotides matching TRBD2. CDR3 size: 15 residues. Per germline, CDR1 MNHEY and CDR2 SMNVEV (reference sequence). V lost 2 bases, J lost 3 bases, and 5 bases stayed unmatched. The CDR3 nucleotides read TGTGCCAGCAGTTTAGATGGCGGGAGTACAGATACGCAGTATTTT. This sequence encodes CASSLDGGSTDTQYF.

The rearrangement uses TRBV6-1 and TRBJ1-5; D gene uncertain. The germline V gene encodes CDR1 MNHNS and CDR2 SASEGT. The V end was cut by 3 bases, the J end by 2 bases, with 11 bases between. The CDR3 sequence is 15 residues long. DNA of the CDR3: TGTGCCAGCAGTGATTGGGTATATGGCAATCAGCCCCAGCATTTT. Protein sequence: CASSDWVYGNQPQHF.

This chain uses TRBV7-6 with TRBJ1-5; D might be TRBD1 (5 bases). The V end lost 4 bases, the J end lost 3 bases, and 22 bases lay between the germline ends. This CDR3 contains 18 residues. The germline V gene encodes CDR1 SGHVS and CDR2 FNYEAQ. The CDR3 DNA sequence: TGTGCCAGCAGCTCCTTCATCATCCAGGGAAAAAACAATCAGCCCCAGCATTTT. Amino acids: CASSSFIIQGKNNQPQHF.

CDR3 in DNA: TGTGCCAGCAGTTACTCGGGACTAGCGGACCCGGGGGCCCAGTACTTC. Protein sequence: CASSYSGLADPGAQYF. The chain has TRBV6-5 and TRBJ2-5; 11 nucleotides match TRBD2. Germline trimming cut 0 bases from V and 9 bases from J; bases unmatched to any gene: 9. The CDR3 has 16 amino acids. Germline CDR1 MNHEY, CDR2 SVGAGI.

The genes are TRBV7-9 and TRBJ2-7; the D is unclear. The CDR3 has 12 amino acids. The ends were cut back, 3 bases at V and 4 bases at J, with 7 bases in the middle. Germline V gene sequence: CDR1 SEHNR, CDR2 FQNEAQ (reference sequence). Here the CDR3 reads CASSLIQYEQYF. The CDR3 DNA sequence: TGTGCCAGCAGCTTGATTCAATACGAGCAGTACTTC.

The chain recombines TRBV28 with TRBJ2-1; D could derive from TRBD1 or TRBD2 (5 bases each). CDR1 is MDHEN, CDR2 SYDVKM, per germline. The CDR3 totals 15 residues. Trimming shortened V by 4 bases and J by 0 bases, and 10 bases separated the two germline ends. CDR3 bases: TGTGCCAGCAGTTCGGGACCGAGCTCCTACAATGAGCAGTTCTTC. Translating it yields CASSSGPSSYNEQFF.

The chain links TRBV7-7 to TRBJ2-5; 8 bases line up with TRBD2. The CDR3 consists of 15 residues. Germline V gene data show CDR1 as SSHAT and CDR2 as FNYEAQ (reference sequence). Trimming removed 5 bases from V and 5 bases from J; junction bases left unmatched: 10. The CDR3 sequence: CASSPGAGGLETQYF. The CDR3 nucleotides are TGTGCCAGCAGCCCGGGGGCGGGGGGCCTGGAGACCCAGTACTTC. Combining the CDR3 with reference TRBV7-7 and TRBJ2-5 gives the whole variable domain GAGVSQSPRYKVTKRGQDVTLRCDPISSHATLYWYQQALGQGPEFLTYFNYEAQPDKSGLPSDRFSAERPEGSISTLTIQRTEQRDSAMYRCASSPGAGGLETQYFGPGTRLLVL.

The chain uses TRBV28 and TRBJ2-1; D is perhaps TRBD1 (5 bases). The length of the CDR3 is 14 residues. In germline, CDR1 is MDHEN, CDR2 SYDVKM. Trimming cost V 6 bases and J 3 bases, with 12 bases left between them. CDR3 sequence: CASRSDTYYNEQFF. DNA for the CDR3: TGTGCCAGCAGATCGGACACTTACTACAATGAGCAGTTCTTC.

The chain combines TRBV4-1 with TRBJ1-2; D may be TRBD1 (5 bases). CDR1 is MGHRA and CDR2 is YSYEKL in the germline V gene. V was trimmed by 8 bases and J by 3 bases, leaving 7 bases between them. This CDR3 is built from 11 residues. The CDR3 DNA follows: TGCGCCAGCCAGGGAGACTATGGCTACACCTTC. Amino acids: CASQGDYGYTF.

CDR3 in amino acids: CASSAGWTYEQYF. CDR3 bases: TGTGCCAGCAGTGCAGGGTGGACCTACGAGCAGTACTTC. The chain employs TRBV7-3 and TRBJ2-7, with D possibly TRBD1 on 5 matching bases. Germline CDR1 is SGHTA and CDR2 is FQGTGA. V gave up 6 bases and J gave up 2 bases, with 11 bases separating them. The CDR3 contains 13 residues.

The rearrangement links TRBV19 to TRBJ2-1, with D perhaps TRBD1 or TRBD2 (5 bases each). CDR1 LNHDA and CDR2 SQIVND come from the germline V gene (reference sequence). The CDR3 covers 14 residues. V was pared by 6 bases and J by 0 bases, with 9 bases between. CDR3: CASRAGTSYNEQFF. The CDR3 nucleotides read TGTGCCAGTAGGGCCGGGACCTCCTACAATGAGCAGTTCTTC.

The chain links TRBV5-1 to TRBJ2-3; the D is unclear. The V gene lost 5 bases and the J gene lost 2 bases, with 6 bases spanning the gap. CDR1 is SGHRS and CDR2 is YFSETQ in the germline V gene. The CDR3 extends over 12 amino acids. In DNA form, the CDR3 reads TGCGCCAGCAGTGTCTCCACAGATACGCAGTATTTT. Translation: CASSVSTDTQYF.

The chain combines TRBV7-6 with TRBJ2-7; TRBD1 or TRBD2 may be the D gene (5 bases each). V lost 4 bases and J 5 bases, leaving 12 bases between the germline ends. This CDR3 region has 13 residues. Looked up from germline, CDR1 is SGHVS and CDR2 is FNYEAQ. CDR3 region: CASSSSGTDEQYF. The CDR3 DNA is TGTGCCAGCAGCTCCTCAGGGACGGACGAGCAGTACTTC.

The DNA of the CDR3 is TGTGCCAGCAGTATCGAAGTGAACACTGAAGCTTTCTTT. Translated: CASSIEVNTEAFF. V usage is TRBV27 and J usage is TRBJ1-1; no reliable D call. Trimming shortened V by 5 bases and J by 0 bases, and 7 bases separated the two germline ends. Germline V CDR1 and CDR2: MNHEY, SMNVEV (reference sequence). The CDR3 is 13 residues long.

The chain joins TRBV25-1 to TRBJ2-1, with D possibly TRBD2 on 6 matching bases. V lost 3 bases, J lost 10 bases, and 22 bases lay in between. The length of the CDR3 is 16 residues. The V gene's germline CDR1 is MGHDK and CDR2 SYGVNS. CDR3 DNA: TGTGCCAGCAGTGACCCGGGACTCGAGGTAATAGGCGAGCAGTTCTTC. Its translation: CASSDPGLEVIGEQFF.

The chain employs TRBV5-6 and TRBJ2-7, with D uncertain. Trimming cost V 1 base and J 5 bases, with 13 bases left between them. CDR1 and CDR2 from the germline V gene are SGHDT and YYEEEE. The CDR3 is 14 residues long. Here the CDR3 DNA reads TGTGCCAGCAGCTTGATCAGCGCCATCCACGAGCAGTACTTC. Translation gives CASSLISAIHEQYF.

The genes are TRBV21-1 and TRBJ2-5; the DNA was not compared with TRBD2, the D call given in the table. TRBV21-1 is a pseudogene segment. The CDR3 loop spans 13 amino acids. The CDR3 is CASTVLTQETQYF. CDR3 nucleotides: TGTGCCAGCACCGTGCTAACCCAAGAGACCCAGTACTTC.

The J gene is TRBJ2-3, the V gene TRBV10-3; D remains ambiguous. The CDR3 contains 13 residues. Germline V gene data show CDR1 as ENHRY and CDR2 as SYGVKD. The V end lost 6 bases, the J end lost 0 bases, and 7 bases lay between the germline ends. The DNA for the CDR3 is TGTGCCATCAGCGGATTTAGCACAGATACGCAGTATTTT. Translation gives CAISGFSTDTQYF.

V and J are TRBV9 and TRBJ2-3; TRBD2 is a possible D gene (5 bases). The V and J ends lost 9 bases and 4 bases respectively, with 18 bases between them. The CDR3 is 14 amino acids. The germline V gene has CDR1 SGDLS and CDR2 YYNGEE. The CDR3 region has the DNA TGTGCCACCAACCGGGGAGCTGTCGCAGATACGCAGTATTTT. Amino acid sequence: CATNRGAVADTQYF. Combining the CDR3 with reference TRBV9 and TRBJ2-3 gives the whole variable domain DSGVTQTPKHLITATGQRVTLRCSPRSGDLSVYWYQQSLDQGLQFLIQYYNGEERAKGNILERFSAQQFPDLHSELNLSSLELGDSALYFCATNRGAVADTQYFGPGTRLTVL.